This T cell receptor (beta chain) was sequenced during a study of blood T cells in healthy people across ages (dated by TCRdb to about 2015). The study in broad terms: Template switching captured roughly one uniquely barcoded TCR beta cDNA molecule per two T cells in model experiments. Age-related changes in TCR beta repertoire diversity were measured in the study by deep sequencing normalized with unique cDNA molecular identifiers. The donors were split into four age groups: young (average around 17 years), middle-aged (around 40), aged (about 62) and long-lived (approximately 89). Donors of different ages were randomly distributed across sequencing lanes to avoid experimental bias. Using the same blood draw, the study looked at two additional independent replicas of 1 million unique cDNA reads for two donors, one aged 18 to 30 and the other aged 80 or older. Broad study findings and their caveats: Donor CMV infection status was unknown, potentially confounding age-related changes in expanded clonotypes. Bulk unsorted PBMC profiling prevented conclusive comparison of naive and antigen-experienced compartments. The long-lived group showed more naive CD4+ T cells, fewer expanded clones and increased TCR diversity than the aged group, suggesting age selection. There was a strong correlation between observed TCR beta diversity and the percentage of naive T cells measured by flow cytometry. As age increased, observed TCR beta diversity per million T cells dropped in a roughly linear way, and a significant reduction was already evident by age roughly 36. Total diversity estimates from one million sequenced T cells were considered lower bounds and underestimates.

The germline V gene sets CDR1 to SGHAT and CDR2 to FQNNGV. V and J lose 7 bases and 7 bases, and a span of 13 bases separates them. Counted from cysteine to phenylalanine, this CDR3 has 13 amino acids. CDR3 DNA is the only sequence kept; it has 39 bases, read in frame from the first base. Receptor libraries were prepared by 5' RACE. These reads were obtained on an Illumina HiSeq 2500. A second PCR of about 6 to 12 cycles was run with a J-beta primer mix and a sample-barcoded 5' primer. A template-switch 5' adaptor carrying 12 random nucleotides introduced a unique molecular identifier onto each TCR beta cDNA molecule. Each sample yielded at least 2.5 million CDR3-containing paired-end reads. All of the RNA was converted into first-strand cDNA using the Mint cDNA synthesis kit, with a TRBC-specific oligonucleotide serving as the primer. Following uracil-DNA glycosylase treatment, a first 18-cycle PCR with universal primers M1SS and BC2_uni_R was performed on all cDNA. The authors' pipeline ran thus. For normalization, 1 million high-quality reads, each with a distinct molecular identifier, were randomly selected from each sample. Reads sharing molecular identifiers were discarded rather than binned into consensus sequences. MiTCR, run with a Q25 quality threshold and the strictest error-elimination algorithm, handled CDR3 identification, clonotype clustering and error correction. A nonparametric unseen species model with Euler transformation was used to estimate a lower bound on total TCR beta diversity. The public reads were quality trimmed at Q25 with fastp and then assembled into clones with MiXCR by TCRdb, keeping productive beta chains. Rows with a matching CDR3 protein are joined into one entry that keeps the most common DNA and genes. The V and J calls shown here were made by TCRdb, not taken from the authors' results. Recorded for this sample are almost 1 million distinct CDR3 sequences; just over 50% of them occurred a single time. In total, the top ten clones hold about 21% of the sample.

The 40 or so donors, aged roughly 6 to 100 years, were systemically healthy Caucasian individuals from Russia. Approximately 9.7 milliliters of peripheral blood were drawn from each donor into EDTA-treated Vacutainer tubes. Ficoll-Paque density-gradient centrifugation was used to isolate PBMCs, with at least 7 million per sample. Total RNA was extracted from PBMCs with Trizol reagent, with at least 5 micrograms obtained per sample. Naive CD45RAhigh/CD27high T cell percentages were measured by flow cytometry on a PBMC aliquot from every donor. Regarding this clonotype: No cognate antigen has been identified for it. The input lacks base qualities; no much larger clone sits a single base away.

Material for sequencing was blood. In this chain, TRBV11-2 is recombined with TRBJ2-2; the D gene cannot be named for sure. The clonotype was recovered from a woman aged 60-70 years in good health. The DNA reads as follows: TGTGCCAGCATCGGGTCAACTGTCGGGGAGCTGTTTTTT. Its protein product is CASIGSTVGELFF.